This T cell receptor beta chain was captured in a study of tumor-infiltrating lymphocytes in primary liver carcinoma. Study information: Sample counts of productive TCRbeta reads spanned roughly 3.65 to 8 million; these counts were similar across tissue types.

From approximately 0.5 ug of total RNA, TCR beta-specific cDNA was reverse-transcribed using a constant-region primer. What produced the TCR beta libraries was three nested multiplex PCR rounds using slightly modified ARM-PCR. TCRdb fed the multiplex PCR reads into MiXCR, producing one record per CDR3 protein. The table has 44,000 or so distinct CDR3 sequences, 60% to 85% seen once. Bulk tissue was left unsorted, and RNA and DNA were co-extracted from about 20-30 mg of it. The sample consisted of liver tumor tissue from sampling region 5. The subset is: tumor region T5, tumor centre. This sequence was found in a man in his forties with primary liver carcinoma and hepatitis B virus infection.

In DNA form, the CDR3 reads TGTGCCAGCAGCCGACAGGGCGGGAACCTGTACGAGCAGTACTTC. Residues: CASSRQGGNLYEQYF. The chain links TRBV7-2 to TRBJ2-7; D may be TRBD1 (7 bases). The V gene's germline CDR1 is SGHTA and CDR2 FQGNSA. The CDR3 extends over 15 amino acids. V gave up 5 bases and J gave up 4 bases, with 18 bases separating them.